The 20 T cell receptor beta chains below were found in one sample sequenced in a study of tumor-infiltrating lymphocytes in primary liver carcinoma. A primer in the constant region served to generate TCR beta cDNA from about 480 ng of total RNA. Each TCR beta library was derived from three nested multiplex PCR rounds that employed slightly modified ARM-PCR. Both of the initial two PCR rounds ran for around 10 cycles and employed TRBV1-TRBV30 forward primers alongside a C-beta reverse primer. TCRdb analysed the multiplex PCR reads with MiXCR anew, one entry per CDR3 protein. The profile shows tens of thousands of distinct CDR3 sequences, 72% of them singletons. The roughly 17-32 mg bulk tissue piece was not sorted before simultaneous RNA and DNA extraction. What was sequenced was liver tumor tissue from sampling region 1. Indicated subset: tumor region T1, superior pole. The receptors come from a man aged 40-49 years with primary liver carcinoma and hepatitis B virus infection.

In regard to this clonotype: The junction departs from the called germline gene at one end, perhaps through a read error. The chain couples TRBV4-1 to TRBJ1-6, with TRBD1 matching 8 bases. This CDR3 comprises 16 residues. Germline CDR1 and CDR2: MGHRA and YSYEKL. The CDR3 coding sequence is TGCGCCATCAGCCAAGGGGCAGGGGGCAGGGGTTCACCCCTCCACTTT. Protein sequence: CAISQGAGGRGSPLHF.

Turning to this clonotype: The junction departs from the called germline gene at one end, perhaps through a read error. This chain joins TRBV10-2 and TRBJ2-5, with D possibly being TRBD2 (6 bases). This CDR3 has 16 amino acids. Germline V gene lookup returns CDR1 WSHSY and CDR2 SAAADI. CDR3 region: CTSSNGTCGFGGTQYF. The CDR3 nucleotides are TGCACCAGCAGTAACGGGACTTGCGGGTTTGGGGGGACCCAGTACTTC.

The CDR3 protein is CASTLAALTDSPLHF. CDR3 sequence (DNA): TGTGCCAGCACGTTAGCTGCCCTGACGGATTCACCCCTCCACTTT. The chain combines TRBV7-9 with TRBJ1-6; unclear D gene. V lost 7 bases and J 8 bases, leaving 18 bases between the germline ends. CDR3 length: 15 residues. Germline lookup yields CDR1 SEHNR and CDR2 FQNEAQ (reference sequence).

In this sample, this clonotype turned up many times. V usage is TRBV30 and J usage is TRBJ1-5, with D possibly matching TRBD1 (6 bases). The length of the CDR3 is 14 residues. Between the trimmed V and J ends, which lost 4 bases and 0 bases, there was a span of 10 bases. Germline V lookup: CDR1 GTSNPN, CDR2 SVGIG (reference sequence). CDR3: CAWKDSYSNQPQHF. Here the CDR3 DNA reads TGTGCCTGGAAGGACAGTTATAGCAATCAGCCCCAGCATTTT.

Notes on this clonotype: Lacking the conserved final phenylalanine or tryptophan, this CDR3 likely reflects a read error. The CDR3 DNA reads TGCGCCAGCAGCCAGATCCCTAGCGCGAGCGATGCGCAGTATCTT. Amino acids: CASSQIPSASDAQYL. V is TRBV4-1 and J is TRBJ2-3, with TRBD2 as a possible D gene (6 bases). This CDR3 comprises 15 residues. Trimming removed 3 bases at V and 10 bases at J, with 20 bases between. Per germline, CDR1 MGHRA and CDR2 YSYEKL.

This clonotype is labeled medium-sized. The chain joins TRBV5-1 to TRBJ2-5, with 11 nucleotides matching TRBD2. J was trimmed by 4 bases and V by 2 bases; bases with no gene match: 4. The CDR3 length is 15 residues. The germline gives CDR1 SGHRS, CDR2 YFSETQ. The CDR3 region has the DNA TGCGCCAGCAGCTTACTAGCGGGAGAAGGAGAGACCCAGTACTTC. The encoded protein is CASSLLAGEGETQYF.

The count of this clonotype is one. A read error may be the cause here, since a much bigger clone is one base away. The chain links TRBV30 to TRBJ1-2, with D perhaps matching TRBD1 (6 bases). The CDR3 runs to 12 residues. Germline assignment: CDR1 GTSNPN and CDR2 SVGIG (reference sequence). As DNA, the CDR3 is TGTGCCCGGAGTGTATCAGGGGCCGACTACACCTTC. It specifies CARSVSGADYTF.

About this clonotype: Sequence at one end of the junction differs from germline and may be a read error. V usage is TRBV6-1 and J usage is TRBJ2-3; no firm D call. Looked up from germline, CDR1 is MNHNS and CDR2 is SASEGT. This CDR3 is 16 amino acids long. CDR3 sequence reads: CDSSVRQEPAEDTQYF. DNA of the CDR3: TGTGACAGCAGTGTGCGGCAGGAACCTGCTGAAGATACGCAGTATTTT.

This clonotype was seen many times. The chain joins TRBV5-1 to TRBJ1-1; 8 positions match TRBD1. J lost 1 base, V lost 1 base, and 3 bases had no gene match. CDR1 and CDR2 from the germline V gene are SGHRS and YFSETQ. There are 15 residues in the CDR3. The CDR3 here is CASSLTGTGNTEAFF. CDR3 nucleotide sequence: TGCGCCAGCAGCTTGACCGGGACAGGGAACACTGAAGCTTTCTTT.

About this clonotype itself: A clone one base away is much larger, so this may be a read error. The CDR3 DNA follows: TGTGCCAGCAGTCTCCCCAGGGGGTGTGTGCAGTACTTC. Translating it yields CASSLPRGCVQYF. The chain recombines TRBV6-4 with TRBJ2-7; 7 nucleotides align to TRBD1. The CDR3 extends over 13 amino acids. V was pared by 5 bases and J by 9 bases, with 10 bases of the junction left unmatched. Per germline, CDR1 MRHNA and CDR2 SNTAGT.

On this clonotype: At one of its ends the junction is not consistent with the germline gene, which may arise from a read error. V usage is TRBV4-1 and J usage is TRBJ2-1; 14 positions agree with TRBD2. This CDR3 is built from 20 residues. Germline CDR1 and CDR2: MGHRA and YSYEKL. The CDR3 bases are TGCGCCAGCAGCCTGCTGGGACTAGCGGGAGAGCGTACCCTTTACAATGAGCACTTCTTT. This sequence encodes CASSLLGLAGERTLYNEHFF.

In regard to this clonotype: At one end the junction does not follow the germline gene, possibly because of a read error. The chain links TRBV4-2 to TRBJ1-1; TRBD1 aligns across 9 bases. Germline V gene data show CDR1 as LGHNA and CDR2 as YNFKEQ. The CDR3 runs 16 residues. The CDR3 sequence: CTSSGRGTGLGTEAFF. CDR3 DNA sequence: TGTACCAGCAGCGGAAGGGGGACAGGGTTAGGGACTGAAGCTTTCTTT.

As to this clonotype: A junction end diverges from the germline sequence, so it may reflect a read error. The rearrangement uses TRBV4-1 and TRBJ2-1, with D tentatively TRBD2 (7 bases). Germline-derived CDR1 and CDR2 are MGHRA and YSYEKL. The CDR3 sequence is 15 residues long. The CDR3 nucleotides are TGCGCCAGCAGTCAAGAAGCGGGACAAAGCAATGAGCAGTTCTTC. Translated, it gives CASSQEAGQSNEQFF.

The chain recombines TRBV15 with TRBJ2-3; 8 bases are a match to TRBD2. CDR3 length: 17 residues. The V and J ends lost 1 base and 4 bases, in that order; junction bases with no gene match: 10. Per germline, CDR1 LNHNV and CDR2 YYDKDF (reference sequence). The CDR3, as DNA: TGTGCCACCAGCAGAGTTCGAGCGGGAGTGGAGGCAGATACGCAGTATTTT. Amino acids: CATSRVRAGVEADTQYF.

About this clonotype itself: An end of the junction does not agree with germline; a read error may underlie this. The chain carries TRBV11-1 and TRBJ2-1, with TRBD2 matching over 14 bases. The CDR3 has 17 residues. Germline loops: CDR1 SGHAT, CDR2 FQDESV (reference sequence). The CDR3 nucleotides are TGTGCCTGCAGCCTGGGACTAGCGGGAGAACTTGACAATGAGCAGTTTTTC. Its translation is CACSLGLAGELDNEQFF. Based on the CDR3 plus reference TRBV11-1 and TRBJ2-1, the full variable domain is EAEVAQSPRYKITEKSQAVAFWCDPISGHATLYWYRQILGQGPELLVQFQDESVVDDSQLPKDRFSAERLKGVDSTLKIQPAELGDSAMYLCACSLGLAGELDNEQFFGPGTRLTVL.

This clonotype was observed a single time. The V and J genes are TRBV29-1 and TRBJ2-3; TRBD2 matches 12 bases. The CDR3 loop spans 15 amino acids. The germline V gene has CDR1 SQVTM and CDR2 ANQGSEA. V lost 4 bases and J lost 6; bases outside the gene matches: 8. CDR3 bases: TGCAGCGTTGGGACTAGCGGGATGGACACTGATACGCAGTATTTT. This codes for CSVGTSGMDTDTQYF.

This chain connects TRBV11-2 to TRBJ2-2; possibly TRBD1 for D (6 bases). The V and J ends lost 2 bases and 17 bases respectively, with 36 bases between them. In germline, CDR1 is SGHAT, CDR2 FQNNGV. There are 19 residues in the CDR3. The CDR3 region is CASSLHRGGVRPNTGEQFF. The CDR3 DNA is TGTGCCAGCAGCTTACATCGAGGGGGAGTGCGCCCGAACACCGGGGAGCAATTTTTT.

The chain is built from TRBV11-1 and TRBJ2-1; TRBD2 agrees at 9 bases. The CDR3 spans 17 residues. Trimming took 9 bases from V and 5 from J; bases not matched to a gene: 17. CDR1 is SGHAT and CDR2 is FQDESV in the germline V gene (reference sequence). The chain's CDR3 is CARRLGLAGEVDNEQFF. DNA of the CDR3: TGTGCCAGGAGGCTGGGACTAGCTGGAGAAGTTGACAATGAGCAGTTCTTC. Complete variable domain (other parts from reference TRBV11-1 and TRBJ2-1): EAEVAQSPRYKITEKSQAVAFWCDPISGHATLYWYRQILGQGPELLVQFQDESVVDDSQLPKDRFSAERLKGVDSTLKIQPAELGDSAMYLCARRLGLAGEVDNEQFFGPGTRLTVL.

This clonotype was found many times. The CDR3 coding sequence is TGTGCCAGCACCCGCCTTCCCGGAGGAACGCAGTATTTT. This gives the protein CASTRLPGGTQYF. This sequence joins TRBV6-5 and TRBJ2-3; possible D gene TRBD2, 5 bases. Germline V gives CDR1 MNHEY, CDR2 SVGAGI. There are 13 residues in the CDR3. The V end was cut by 7 bases, the J end by 9 bases, with 17 bases between.

This clonotype has ten or more counts. A much bigger clone sits one base away, suggesting this may be a read error. This rearrangement joins TRBV11-2 to TRBJ2-1; D call uncertain. The CDR3 has 14 amino acids. Per germline, CDR1 SGHAT and CDR2 FQNNGV. In DNA, the CDR3 is TGTGCCGGCAGCTTACCTCTAGCCTACAATGAGCAGTTCTTC. This translates into CAGSLPLAYNEQFF.